The present T cell receptor (beta chain) was sequenced within a study of response to subunit inactivated influenza vaccine. This clonotype occurred many times. J lost 3 bases, V lost 5 bases, and 8 bases had no gene match. Germline V lookup: CDR1 DFQATT, CDR2 SNEGSKA (reference sequence). This CDR3 is 15 amino acids long. TCRdb reprocessed the RT-PCR reads via MiXCR and lists one record per CDR3 protein. The repertoire holds 250,000 to 350,000 distinct CDR3 sequences, with around 22% as singletons. The chain employs TRBV20-1 and TRBJ2-5; TRBD2 matches 11 bases. The TCR originated in a man aged 50-75 years who received an inactivated influenza vaccine. Sequenced here: PBMCs from blood, sampled 21 months after vaccination. The CDR3 coding sequence is TGCAGTGCTCTCGGGACTAGCGGATTTAAAGAGACCCAGTACTTC. This codes for CSALGTSGFKETQYF.